A single sample is the source of the 31 T cell receptor beta chains below, sequenced in a study of prognosis after radiotherapy for stage I lung cancer. TCR beta CDR3 amplification from genomic DNA was performed by two-round multiplex PCR. Primers specific to each TRBV and TRBJ gene were used in first-round PCR. TCRdb reprocessed the multiplex PCR reads with MiXCR, giving one entry per CDR3 protein. The table includes approximately 35,000 distinct CDR3 sequences, 30% to 35% detected once. Material: PBMCs, obtained before or after stereotactic body radiation therapy (not recorded which). The receptors were gathered from a donor at least 50 years old with non-small cell lung cancer.

This clonotype was found many times. V gene TRBV5-1 combines with J gene TRBJ1-3; 8 nucleotides line up with TRBD1. The CDR3 is made up of 14 amino acids. The V segment lost 4 bases and the J segment 4 bases; nucleotides outside the gene matches: 4. CDR1 SGHRS and CDR2 YFSETQ come from the germline V gene. The CDR3 DNA reads TGCGCCAGCAGCCAGGGGGCCGAGGGAAACACCATATATTTT. This sequence encodes CASSQGAEGNTIYF.

The gene calls are TRBV5-1 and TRBJ1-2; D gene ambiguous. The CDR3 has 14 residues. Germline CDR1 SGHRS, CDR2 YFSETQ. Trimming took 0 bases from V and 6 from J, leaving 12 bases between them. The CDR3 DNA reads TGCGCCAGCAGCTTGGTTCTCGTGGGAGATGGCTACACCTTC. Its translation: CASSLVLVGDGYTF.

This clonotype has ten or more counts. The V gene is TRBV4-1, the J gene TRBJ1-3; D gene unclear. Trimming removed 3 bases from V and 2 bases from J, with 8 bases in between. The length of the CDR3 is 14 residues. The germline CDR1 and CDR2 sequences are MGHRA and YSYEKL. The DNA of the CDR3 is TGCGCCAGCAGCCAGTCTGGAGCTGGAAACACCATATATTTT. Protein product: CASSQSGAGNTIYF.

This clonotype appeared once. The chain employs TRBV11-2 and TRBJ2-7, with D possibly being TRBD2 (7 bases). Germline V gene sequence: CDR1 SGHAT, CDR2 FQNNGV. The CDR3 totals 15 residues. V gave up 5 bases and J gave up 2 bases, with 16 bases separating them. CDR3 DNA sequence: TGTGCCAGCAGCCAACTTGCGGGGGCAACCTACGAGCAGTACTTC. It specifies CASSQLAGATYEQYF.

This clonotype has ten or more counts. The chain employs TRBV24-1 and TRBJ1-2; possible D gene TRBD1, 6 bases. This CDR3 contains 15 residues. Germline CDR1 reads KGHDR; CDR2 reads SFDVKD. Trimming removed 4 bases from V and 6 bases from J, with 17 bases in between. The CDR3 reads CATSDPADSSDGYTF. DNA for the CDR3: TGTGCCACCAGTGACCCCGCGGACAGCTCAGATGGCTACACCTTC.

The chain is built from TRBV7-9 and TRBJ2-7, with 7 bases that match TRBD2. Germline V gene sequence: CDR1 SEHNR, CDR2 FQNEAQ (reference sequence). CDR3 length equals 15 residues. V gave up 1 base and J gave up 4 bases; unmatched junction bases: 7. The CDR3 sequence is CASSLGGGRGYEQYF. CDR3 bases: TGTGCCAGCAGCTTAGGCGGCGGGAGAGGATACGAGCAGTACTTC.

Only one count was recorded for this clonotype. The chain is built from TRBV20-1 and TRBJ1-3; TRBD1 is a possible D gene (5 bases). Looked up from germline, CDR1 is DFQATT and CDR2 is SNEGSKA (reference sequence). Between the trimmed V and J ends, which lost 3 bases and 10 bases, there was a span of 25 bases. The CDR3 runs to 16 residues. The CDR3 nucleotides read TGCAGTGCTAGTACCTCGACTGTCTCCCGGGCAGGGACCATATATTTT. As protein: CSASTSTVSRAGTIYF.

This clonotype was recorded at least ten times. The chain couples TRBV4-2 to TRBJ2-5, with TRBD2 matching 7 bases. J lost 7 bases, V lost 0 bases, and 8 bases had no gene match. CDR1 is LGHNA and CDR2 is YNFKEQ in the germline V gene. CDR3 length: 15 residues. CDR3 loop: CASSQDGSGAGTQYF. The CDR3 DNA reads as TGTGCCAGCAGCCAAGATGGGAGCGGGGCCGGGACCCAGTACTTC.

The sample holds many counts of this clonotype. V gene TRBV5-1 combines with J gene TRBJ2-2, with TRBD1 matching 7 bases. The CDR3 has 15 amino acids. Germline CDR1 and CDR2: SGHRS and YFSETQ. Trimming cost V 5 bases and J 6 bases; bases outside gene matches: 10. CDR3: CASRPGTDSPGELFF. The DNA of the CDR3 is TGCGCCAGCAGGCCCGGGACAGACTCTCCCGGGGAGCTGTTTTTT.

This clonotype was detected ten times or more. CDR3 sequence (DNA): TGTGCCAGCAGTTACAAGCGGGGGGGCTTTAATGAGCAGTTCTTC. Translating it yields CASSYKRGGFNEQFF. The chain employs TRBV6-2 or TRBV6-3 and TRBJ2-1; TRBD2 matches 10 bases. The CDR3 has 15 residues. The trim removed 2 bases at V and 7 bases at J, leaving 5 bases unmatched. The V gene's germline CDR1 is MNHEY and CDR2 SVGEGT.

In regard to this clonotype: A far larger clone is off by one base, so a read error is likely. This chain links TRBV6-9 with TRBJ1-3; D gene unclear. Trimming left V 6 bases short and J 0 bases short, with 9 bases between. The CDR3 is made up of 14 amino acids. Germline V gene lookup returns CDR1 MNHGY and CDR2 SVAAGI. The DNA for the CDR3 is TGTGCCAGCAGAAGGACTTACTCTGGAAACACCATATATTTT. Translating it yields CASRRTYSGNTIYF.

In this sample, this clonotype turned up a few times. This chain uses TRBV5-4 with TRBJ1-4, with D possibly TRBD1 on 5 matching bases. CDR3 length: 17 amino acids. With 2 bases removed from V and 6 bases from J, the gap between germline ends came to 20 bases. Germline CDR1 SGHNT, CDR2 YYREEE (reference sequence). The CDR3 reads CASSFGGTASSDEKLFF. The DNA of the CDR3 is TGTGCCAGCAGCTTTGGTGGGACCGCCTCTTCTGATGAAAAACTGTTTTTT.

V usage is TRBV2 and J usage is TRBJ1-5, with 7 bases identical to TRBD1. From germline, CDR1 is SNHLY and CDR2 FYNNEI. After removal of 2 bases from V and 7 bases from J, the junction contained 5 bases not matched to a gene. CDR3 length equals 14 residues. The CDR3 loop reads CASSEMAGGQPQHF. DNA for the CDR3: TGTGCCAGCAGTGAAATGGCAGGGGGACAGCCCCAGCATTTT. Full variable domain (outside the CDR3, taken from reference TRBV2 and TRBJ1-5): EPEVTQTPSHQVTQMGQEVILRCVPISNHLYFYWYRQILGQKVEFLVSFYNNEISEKSEIFDDQFSVERPDGSNFTLKIRSTKLEDSAMYFCASSEMAGGQPQHFGDGTRLSIL.

This clonotype occurred many times. V and J are TRBV20-1 and TRBJ1-2; a weak D match, TRBD1 (6 bases). This CDR3 comprises 14 residues. Germline V gene sequence: CDR1 DFQATT, CDR2 SNEGSKA (reference sequence). The germline V and J ends were trimmed by 3 bases and 8 bases, with 19 bases remaining between them. The CDR3 coding sequence is TGCAGTGCTAGGGACAGTTTTATGGCGTCGGGCTACACCTTC. It translates to CSARDSFMASGYTF.

This clonotype was seen repeatedly, ten times or more. The chain employs TRBV19 and TRBJ1-1; 7 bases align to TRBD1. CDR1 LNHDA and CDR2 SQIVND come from the germline V gene (reference sequence). This CDR3 comprises 13 residues. After removal of 7 bases from V and 7 bases from J, the junction contained 9 bases not matched to a gene. In DNA, the CDR3 is TGTGCCAGTATTGGAGGGGGCCCTTATGAAGCTTTCTTT. Protein sequence: CASIGGGPYEAFF.

About this clonotype itself: Its ends do not fully match the called genes, so a read error is possible. V is TRBV2 and J is TRBJ1-1; D unclear. This CDR3 comprises 15 residues. Germline CDR1 and CDR2: SNHLY and FYNNEI. CDR3 bases: TGTGCCAGCAGTAAGAGAGGGTCGTTAAACACTGAGGCTTTCTTT. Translation: CASSKRGSLNTEAFF. Combining the CDR3 with reference TRBV2 and TRBJ1-1 gives the whole variable domain EPEVTQTPSHQVTQMGQEVILRCVPISNHLYFYWYRQILGQKVEFLVSFYNNEISEKSEIFDDQFSVERPDGSNFTLKIRSTKLEDSAMYFCASSKRGSLNTEAFFGQGTRLTVV.

This clonotype appeared many times. This chain connects TRBV20-1 to TRBJ2-3; 7 nucleotides agree with TRBD2. This CDR3 comprises 17 residues. Germline V gene data show CDR1 as DFQATT and CDR2 as SNEGSKA (reference sequence). The ends lost 4 bases at V and 1 base at J; junction bases unmatched: 14. CDR3 nucleotide sequence: TGCAGTGCTACCCCCGCACGAGCGGGATTCGGCACAGATACGCAGTATTTT. This translates into CSATPARAGFGTDTQYF.

The chain employs TRBV7-2 and TRBJ2-2; 10 nucleotides match TRBD1. CDR3 length: 15 amino acids. Germline CDR1 reads SGHTA; CDR2 reads FQGNSA. V shed 4 bases, J shed 5 bases, and the junction held 4 bases outside the gene matches. CDR3 region: CASSSRTGGTGELFF. The CDR3 DNA is TGTGCCAGCAGCTCCCGGACAGGGGGGACCGGGGAGCTGTTTTTT.

This clonotype was detected many times. The V and J genes are TRBV5-5 and TRBJ2-2, with no clear D. Looked up from germline, CDR1 is SGHKS and CDR2 is YYEKEE (reference sequence). Trimming removed 0 bases from V and 4 bases from J, with 7 bases in between. CDR3 length equals 14 residues. The CDR3 spells CASSLVVGTGELFF. The CDR3 nucleotides are TGTGCCAGCAGCTTGGTAGTGGGCACCGGGGAGCTGTTTTTT.

At least ten counts were recorded for this clonotype. This chain joins TRBV7-2 and TRBJ1-5, with D unclear. Trimming stripped 6 bases from V and 4 bases from J, with 19 bases between. The CDR3 extends over 16 amino acids. Germline CDR1 reads SGHTA; CDR2 reads FQGNSA. The CDR3 DNA sequence: TGTGCCAGCAGTTCAGGCGGGCAAACGGGAAATCAGCCCCAGCATTTT. It specifies CASSSGGQTGNQPQHF.

The V and J genes are TRBV29-1 and TRBJ2-7; 8 nucleotides agree with TRBD2. With 7 bases clipped from V and 0 bases from J, the junction kept 11 bases outside the gene matches. CDR3 length: 15 amino acids. Germline V gene data show CDR1 as SQVTM and CDR2 as ANQGSEA. Here the CDR3 reads CSARGGGPGSYEQYF. For the CDR3, the DNA is TGCAGCGCCCGGGGGGGGGGGCCCGGCTCCTACGAGCAGTACTTC.

With respect to this clonotype: Sequence at one end of the junction differs from germline and may be a read error. The rearrangement uses TRBV20-1 and TRBJ1-2; TRBD1 is a possible D gene (5 bases). The CDR3 loop spans 17 amino acids. CDR1 and CDR2 from the germline V gene are DFQATT and SNEGSKA (reference sequence). The CDR3 DNA sequence: TGCAGTGCTAGAGATGTGGCAGGGACTACCATTAACTATTGCTACACCTTC. Translating it yields CSARDVAGTTINYCYTF.

Comments on this clonotype: The CDR3 does not end in the conserved phenylalanine or tryptophan, so this is likely a read error. This chain links TRBV20-1 with TRBJ1-6, with unresolved D. Germline V gene sequence: CDR1 DFQATT, CDR2 SNEGSKA (reference sequence). Trimming took off 7 bases at V and 5 bases at J, with 12 bases between the two ends. This CDR3 comprises 13 residues. The CDR3 sequence is CSGTQVHNSPLHL. CDR3 coding DNA: TGCAGTGGTACTCAGGTTCATAATTCACCCCTCCACCTT.

This clonotype came up many times. V gene TRBV6-1 combines with J gene TRBJ1-2; maybe TRBD1 (5 bases). Germline V gives CDR1 MNHNS, CDR2 SASEGT. The CDR3 contains 16 residues. The V end was cut by 5 bases, the J end by 5 bases, with 21 bases between. The DNA for the CDR3 is TGTGCCAGCAGTCCCCGGGGAGGGGAGACTAGGTATGGCTACACCTTC. It codes for CASSPRGGETRYGYTF.

This clonotype was picked up a small number of times. Given a much more abundant clone one base away, this may be a read error. V gene TRBV6-1 combines with J gene TRBJ1-1; D remains unclear. CDR3 length: 13 residues. Trimming removed 3 bases at V and 3 bases at J, with 8 bases between. Looked up from germline, CDR1 is MNHNS and CDR2 is SASEGT. The CDR3 is CASSDRLDTEAFF. The CDR3 DNA reads TGTGCCAGCAGTGACCGACTGGACACTGAAGCTTTCTTT.

V gene TRBV7-2 combines with J gene TRBJ2-7; 7 bases agree with TRBD2. Trimming removed 5 bases from V and 2 bases from J; junction bases left unmatched: 12. The CDR3 loop spans 16 amino acids. Germline-derived CDR1 and CDR2 are SGHTA and FQGNSA. The CDR3 reads CASSTAPLAVTYEQYF. As DNA, the CDR3 is TGTGCCAGCAGCACCGCCCCTCTAGCGGTTACCTACGAGCAGTACTTC.

This clonotype was observed at least ten times. The chain joins TRBV2 to TRBJ2-2; D unresolved. Trimming left V 4 bases short and J 1 base short, with 4 bases between. The CDR3 loop spans 13 amino acids. Looked up from germline, CDR1 is SNHLY and CDR2 is FYNNEI. The CDR3 nucleotides read TGTGCCAGCAGTGGCGGGAACACCGGGGAGCTGTTTTTT. Translating gives CASSGGNTGELFF.

This clonotype was detected many times. The chain combines TRBV24-1 with TRBJ2-5; no firm D call. Trimming removed 0 bases from V and 2 bases from J, with 6 bases in between. The CDR3 length is 14 residues. The germline gives CDR1 KGHDR, CDR2 SFDVKD. The CDR3, as DNA: TGTGCCACCAGTGATTTGCCCCCGCAAGAGACCCAGTACTTC. This sequence encodes CATSDLPPQETQYF.

This clonotype was counted ten times or more. The V call is TRBV6-1, the J call TRBJ2-5; maybe TRBD1 (5 bases). CDR3 length: 15 residues. The germline V gene encodes CDR1 MNHNS and CDR2 SASEGT. Trimming pared 5 bases from V and 1 base from J, leaving 14 bases between. CDR3 nucleotides: TGTGCCAGCAGTAACCAGGGTTGGGGCCAAGAGACCCAGTACTTC. Residues: CASSNQGWGQETQYF.

This clonotype was observed at least ten times. This chain links TRBV5-1 with TRBJ1-4; a weak D match, TRBD1 (5 bases). Germline V gives CDR1 SGHRS, CDR2 YFSETQ. V was pared by 0 bases and J by 11 bases, with 8 bases between. This CDR3 region has 12 residues. CDR3 sequence reads: CASSLGGEKLFF. In DNA form, the CDR3 reads TGCGCCAGCAGCTTGGGAGGGGAGAAACTGTTTTTT.

This clonotype was seen repeatedly, ten times or more. A read error may produce the germline difference seen at one junction end. The chain employs TRBV6-2 or TRBV6-3 and TRBJ2-3, with D maybe TRBD2 (5 bases). The CDR3 runs 14 residues. CDR1 MNHEY and CDR2 SVGEGT come from the germline V gene. The CDR3 nucleotides are TGTGCCAGCAGTTATTCGGCTAGCACATATACGCAGTATTTT. Its translation: CASSYSASTYTQYF.